This is a list of T cell receptor beta chains from one sample in a study of blood T cell repertoires in COVID-19. TCRdb's table, derived via immunoSEQ multiplex PCR, lists solely in-frame clones and lacks some. The repertoire includes nearly 95,000 clones, about 90% of them detected once, and around 1.5% sits in the top ten. The material sequenced was peripheral blood. The receptors derive from a human donor with active COVID-19. The donor label of this sample is uncertain. The CDR3 runs from the conserved cysteine through the conserved F or W. The order of the fields is clone size, D gene, J gene, V gene, CDR3 length, CDR3 protein, CDR3 DNA. D genes are given only for firm matches. Clone size is given for some rows only: seen once, a few or many times, or a class if the clone is expanded.

size: NA; D: NA; J: TRBJ1-1; V: TRBV30; length: 13; CDR3: CAWNLVANTEAFF; DNA: TGTGCCTGGAACCTGGTGGCGAACACTGAAGCTTTCTTT
size: NA; D: NA; J: TRBJ1-2; V: TRBV28; length: 12; CDR3: CASLGGSWGYTF; DNA: TGTGCCAGCCTTGGGGGGAGTTGGGGCTACACCTTC
size: NA; D: NA; J: TRBJ2-2; V: TRBV7-2; length: 13; CDR3: CASSSASYGELFF; DNA: TGTGCCAGCAGCTCCGCGTCGTACGGTGAGCTGTTTTTT
size: NA; D: TRBD1; J: TRBJ1-1; V: TRBV27; length: 17; CDR3: CASRSTESGQGARYAFF; DNA: TGTGCCAGCAGGTCAACAGAGTCGGGACAGGGGGCACGGTATGCTTTCTTT
size: few; D: NA; J: TRBJ1-5; V: TRBV7-2; length: 15; CDR3: CASSLDRGGREPQHF; DNA: TGTGCCAGCAGCTTAGACCGGGGGGGAAGGGAGCCCCAGCATTTT
size: NA; D: TRBD1; J: TRBJ1-5; V: TRBV2; length: 14; CDR3: CASNGQGSNQPQHF; DNA: TGTGCCAGTAACGGACAGGGTAGCAATCAGCCCCAGCATTTT
size: NA; D: NA; J: TRBJ1-2; V: TRBV2; length: 13; CDR3: CASSEMRGDGYTF; DNA: TGTGCCAGCAGTGAAATGCGGGGGGATGGCTACACCTTC
size: NA; D: NA; J: TRBJ2-7; V: TRBV19; length: 15; CDR3: CASTPRTGSSYEQYF; DNA: TGTGCCAGTACCCCCCGCACAGGGAGCTCCTACGAGCAGTACTTC
size: NA; D: TRBD2; J: TRBJ2-2; V: TRBV6-2/TRBV6-3; length: 14; CDR3: CASSPSGDTGELFF; DNA: TGTGCCAGCAGCCCTAGCGGTGACACCGGGGAGCTGTTTTTT
size: NA; D: TRBD1; J: TRBJ2-6; V: TRBV27; length: 19; CDR3: CASRAKSGTGSSGANVLTF; DNA: TGTGCCAGCCGTGCGAAATCCGGGACAGGGAGCTCTGGGGCCAACGTCCTGACTTTC
size: NA; D: NA; J: TRBJ2-7; V: TRBV7-2; length: 13; CDR3: CASSSRTTYEQYF; DNA: TGTGCCAGCAGCTCTAGAACCACTTACGAGCAGTACTTC
size: NA; D: NA; J: TRBJ2-1; V: TRBV7-7; length: 15; CDR3: CASSLSGVGGDEQFF; DNA: TGTGCCAGCAGCTTATCCGGGGTAGGTGGCGATGAGCAGTTCTTC
size: NA; D: TRBD2; J: TRBJ2-1; V: TRBV2; length: 13; CDR3: CASSERGGGAAFF; DNA: TGTGCCAGCAGTGAACGCGGCGGGGGGGCCGCTTTCTTC
size: NA; D: NA; J: TRBJ1-2; V: TRBV7-2; length: 14; CDR3: CASSLTGRFYGYTF; DNA: TGTGCCAGCAGCTTAACTGGTCGGTTTTATGGCTACACCTTC
size: NA; D: NA; J: TRBJ2-1; V: TRBV6-2/TRBV6-3; length: 15; CDR3: CASSYEGRSYNEQFF; DNA: TGTGCCAGCAGTTACGAGGGTCGCTCCTACAATGAGCAGTTCTTC
size: few; D: NA; J: TRBJ2-7; V: TRBV27; length: 12; CDR3: CASSPTGYEQYF; DNA: TGTGCCAGCAGTCCCACAGGGTACGAGCAGTACTTC
size: NA; D: NA; J: TRBJ1-5; V: TRBV6-1; length: 16; CDR3: CASSGLQGAGNQPQHF; DNA: TGTGCCAGCAGTGGGCTACAGGGAGCGGGCAATCAGCCCCAGCATTTT
size: NA; D: TRBD1; J: TRBJ1-5; V: TRBV5-5; length: 15; CDR3: CASSKGTGVDQPQHF; DNA: TGTGCCAGCAGCAAGGGGACAGGGGTCGATCAGCCCCAGCATTTT
size: NA; D: TRBD2; J: TRBJ2-1; V: TRBV2; length: 14; CDR3: CASRGGGAYNEQFF; DNA: TGTGCCAGCAGAGGCGGGGGGGCCTACAATGAGCAGTTCTTC
size: NA; D: TRBD2; J: TRBJ2-3; V: TRBV7-9; length: 13; CDR3: CASSLARGDTQYF; DNA: TGTGCCAGCAGCTTAGCGCGGGGGGATACGCAGTATTTT
size: NA; D: TRBD1; J: TRBJ2-1; V: TRBV6-2/TRBV6-3; length: 19; CDR3: CASSYAPGQVDVWNNEQFF; DNA: TGTGCCAGCAGTTACGCCCCGGGACAGGTTGATGTTTGGAACAATGAGCAGTTCTTC
size: NA; D: TRBD1; J: TRBJ2-7; V: TRBV7-8; length: 13; CDR3: CASSPQGAHEQYF; DNA: TGTGCCAGCAGCCCACAGGGGGCCCACGAGCAGTACTTC
size: NA; D: TRBD2; J: TRBJ2-1; V: TRBV7-8; length: 17; CDR3: CASSLGLAGVSYNEQFF; DNA: TGTGCCAGCAGCTTAGGATTAGCGGGGGTCTCCTACAATGAGCAGTTCTTC
size: NA; D: TRBD1; J: TRBJ2-7; V: TRBV30; length: 13; CDR3: CAWSRDRPYEQYF; DNA: TGTGCCTGGAGTCGGGACAGGCCCTACGAGCAGTACTTC
size: once; D: NA; J: TRBJ1-5; V: TRBV4-3; length: 13; CDR3: CASSQDRVKDQHF; DNA: TGCGCCAGCAGCCAAGATCGGGTTAAGGACCAGCATTTT
size: NA; D: NA; J: TRBJ1-1; V: TRBV4-1; length: 15; CDR3: CASSQGAGVQTEAFF; DNA: TGCGCCAGCAGCCAAGGGGCAGGGGTGCAGACTGAAGCTTTCTTT
size: NA; D: TRBD1; J: TRBJ2-3; V: TRBV18; length: 18; CDR3: CASSPPQGQGSLTDTQYF; DNA: TGTGCCAGCTCACCACCGCAAGGACAGGGAAGCCTCACAGATACGCAGTATTTT
size: NA; D: NA; J: TRBJ2-3; V: TRBV5-4; length: 14; CDR3: CASTLPPQTDTQYF; DNA: TGTGCCAGCACCTTACCCCCTCAGACAGATACGCAGTATTTT
size: NA; D: TRBD1; J: TRBJ2-2; V: TRBV15; length: 16; CDR3: CATSRGDRGRLGELFF; DNA: TGTGCCACCAGCAGAGGTGACAGGGGTCGTTTGGGGGAGCTGTTTTTT
size: NA; D: TRBD1; J: TRBJ2-7; V: TRBV18; length: 13; CDR3: CASSSIDRGEQYF; DNA: TGTGCCAGCTCATCCATAGACAGGGGCGAGCAGTACTTC
size: once; D: NA; J: TRBJ2-7; V: TRBV28; length: 14; CDR3: CASSFNTMGDEQYF; DNA: TGTGCCAGCAGTTTTAACACCATGGGAGACGAGCAGTACTTC
size: once; D: NA; J: TRBJ2-5; V: TRBV6-6; length: 13; CDR3: CASNSLARETQYF; DNA: TGTGCCAGCAATTCTCTAGCAAGAGAGACCCAGTACTTC